These T cell receptor beta chains were read from a single sample in a study of blood T cell repertoires in COVID-19. Sequencing used immunoSEQ multiplex PCR; TCRdb keeps in-frame clones, though not all of them. Among 200,000 to 250,000 clones listed, about 85% were seen once. The material sequenced was PBMCs or T cells enriched from blood (not recorded which). The receptors were gathered from a woman in her 30s who had recovered from COVID-19. CDR3s include the opening cysteine and the closing phenylalanine or tryptophan. The D gene is left open where the match is weak. The listing skips clone size in some rows; elsewhere it reads once, few, many or a size class.

cdr3_aa: CASSPRGGGGNEQFF
cdr3_nt: TGTGCCAGCAGTCCCCGCGGCGGGGGAGGGAATGAGCAGTTCTTC
clone_size: .
v_call: TRBV6-4
d_call: TRBD2
cdr3_length: 15
j_call: TRBJ2-1

cdr3_aa: CASSPDRNYGYTF
cdr3_nt: TGTGCCAGCAGCCCCGACAGGAACTATGGCTACACCTTC
clone_size: .
v_call: TRBV7-8
d_call: .
cdr3_length: 13
j_call: TRBJ1-2

cdr3_aa: CASSLGRTFSPLHF
cdr3_nt: TGTGCCAGCAGCTTAGGGAGGACCTTTTCACCCCTCCACTTT
clone_size: .
v_call: TRBV7-2
d_call: .
cdr3_length: 14
j_call: TRBJ1-6

cdr3_aa: CASSSTGGSIDEQFF
cdr3_nt: TGTGCCAGCAGCTCGACAGGGGGCAGTATAGATGAGCAGTTCTTC
clone_size: .
v_call: TRBV7-3
d_call: TRBD1
cdr3_length: 15
j_call: TRBJ2-1

cdr3_aa: CASRRGGGSPLHF
cdr3_nt: TGTGCCAGCAGACGGGGGGGAGGATCACCCCTCCACTTT
clone_size: .
v_call: TRBV9
d_call: .
cdr3_length: 13
j_call: TRBJ1-6

cdr3_aa: CASSSTGAGYTF
cdr3_nt: TGTGCCAGCAGTTCGACAGGGGCCGGCTACACCTTC
clone_size: .
v_call: TRBV12-3/TRBV12-4
d_call: TRBD1
cdr3_length: 12
j_call: TRBJ1-2

cdr3_aa: CASSENRAGANVLTF
cdr3_nt: TGTGCCAGCAGTGAAAACAGGGCTGGGGCCAACGTCCTGACTTTC
clone_size: few
v_call: TRBV6-1
d_call: .
cdr3_length: 15
j_call: TRBJ2-6

cdr3_aa: CASSFGLDEQYF
cdr3_nt: TGTGCCAGCAGCTTCGGCCTAGACGAGCAGTATTTT
clone_size: .
v_call: TRBV5-4
d_call: .
cdr3_length: 12
j_call: TRBJ2-3

cdr3_aa: CASSISGGMNNEQFF
cdr3_nt: TGTGCCAGCAGCATTAGCGGGGGGATGAACAATGAGCAGTTCTTC
clone_size: .
v_call: TRBV6-2/TRBV6-3
d_call: TRBD2
cdr3_length: 15
j_call: TRBJ2-1

cdr3_aa: CASSRTGVHGYTF
cdr3_nt: TGTGCCAGCAGCCGGACAGGCGTGCATGGCTACACCTTC
clone_size: medium-sized
v_call: TRBV12-3/TRBV12-4
d_call: TRBD1
cdr3_length: 13
j_call: TRBJ1-2

cdr3_aa: CASRSQGTAPNTEAFF
cdr3_nt: TGTGCCAGCAGGTCCCAGGGAACGGCTCCGAACACTGAAGCTTTCTTT
clone_size: .
v_call: TRBV5-5
d_call: .
cdr3_length: 16
j_call: TRBJ1-1

cdr3_aa: CASIQVAGRQETQYF
cdr3_nt: TGTGCCAGCATCCAGGTCGCAGGGCGCCAAGAGACCCAGTACTTC
clone_size: .
v_call: TRBV6-4
d_call: .
cdr3_length: 15
j_call: TRBJ2-5

cdr3_aa: CASSLGGWDEQFF
cdr3_nt: TGTGCCAGCAGCTTGGGGGGCTGGGATGAGCAGTTCTTC
clone_size: .
v_call: TRBV5-8
d_call: .
cdr3_length: 13
j_call: TRBJ2-1

cdr3_aa: CASSLGRGWDSNQPQHF
cdr3_nt: TGTGCCAGCAGCTTAGGCCGGGGATGGGATAGCAATCAGCCCCAGCATTTT
clone_size: .
v_call: TRBV13
d_call: .
cdr3_length: 17
j_call: TRBJ1-5

cdr3_aa: CASSLDVERGREQFF
cdr3_nt: TGTGCCAGCAGCTTAGATGTGGAGCGGGGGAGGGAGCAGTTCTTC
clone_size: .
v_call: TRBV11-2
d_call: TRBD2
cdr3_length: 15
j_call: TRBJ2-1

cdr3_aa: CASSLLGDSSFQF
cdr3_nt: TGTGCCAGCAGCTTACTCGGGGACAGCAGTTTCCAGTTT
clone_size: .
v_call: TRBV7-9
d_call: TRBD1
cdr3_length: 13
j_call: TRBJ1-3

cdr3_aa: CASSLALGGLNTGELFF
cdr3_nt: TGTGCCAGCAGCTTGGCGCTGGGGGGATTGAACACCGGGGAGCTGTTTTTT
clone_size: .
v_call: TRBV5-4
d_call: .
cdr3_length: 17
j_call: TRBJ2-2

cdr3_aa: CASSPSTGYTEAFF
cdr3_nt: TGTGCCAGCTCACCAAGCACAGGCTACACTGAAGCTTTCTTT
clone_size: .
v_call: TRBV18
d_call: .
cdr3_length: 14
j_call: TRBJ1-1

cdr3_aa: CASSFNQRREAFF
cdr3_nt: TGTGCCAGCAGTTTCAATCAGCGTCGTGAAGCTTTCTTT
clone_size: .
v_call: TRBV27
d_call: .
cdr3_length: 13
j_call: TRBJ1-1

cdr3_aa: CASSGGAYGYTF
cdr3_nt: TGCGCCAGCAGCGGGGGCGCCTATGGCTACACCTTC
clone_size: .
v_call: TRBV4-1
d_call: .
cdr3_length: 12
j_call: TRBJ1-2

cdr3_aa: CASSPRTDTNEKLFF
cdr3_nt: TGTGCCAGCAGCCCCAGGACAGATACCAACGAAAAACTGTTTTTT
clone_size: .
v_call: TRBV7-9
d_call: .
cdr3_length: 15
j_call: TRBJ1-4

cdr3_aa: CASSQTGASYEQYF
cdr3_nt: TGCGCCAGCAGTCAGACAGGGGCCTCCTACGAGCAGTACTTC
clone_size: once
v_call: TRBV5-1
d_call: TRBD1
cdr3_length: 14
j_call: TRBJ2-7

cdr3_aa: CASTSRASMNTEAFF
cdr3_nt: TGCGCCAGCACCTCGAGGGCCTCCATGAACACTGAAGCTTTCTTT
clone_size: .
v_call: TRBV5-1
d_call: .
cdr3_length: 15
j_call: TRBJ1-1

cdr3_aa: CASTMGLGQPQHF
cdr3_nt: TGCGCCAGCACCATGGGGCTTGGACAGCCCCAGCATTTT
clone_size: .
v_call: TRBV4-3
d_call: .
cdr3_length: 13
j_call: TRBJ1-5

cdr3_aa: CASSLIRSSYEQYF
cdr3_nt: TGTGCCAGCAGCTTAATCCGTAGCTCCTACGAGCAGTACTTC
clone_size: .
v_call: TRBV5-6
d_call: .
cdr3_length: 14
j_call: TRBJ2-7

cdr3_aa: CASSQVAGGARNGELFF
cdr3_nt: TGTGCCAGCAGCCAAGTGGCCGGGGGGGCCAGAAACGGGGAGCTGTTTTTT
clone_size: .
v_call: TRBV4-2
d_call: TRBD2
cdr3_length: 17
j_call: TRBJ2-2

cdr3_aa: CASSLVAGHYNEQFF
cdr3_nt: TGTGCCAGCAGCTTAGTGGCGGGGCACTACAATGAGCAGTTCTTC
clone_size: .
v_call: TRBV11-3
d_call: .
cdr3_length: 15
j_call: TRBJ2-1

cdr3_aa: CASSLFGGTSNEQFF
cdr3_nt: TGTGCCAGCAGCTTGTTCGGGGGGACTAGCAATGAGCAGTTCTTC
clone_size: .
v_call: TRBV5-4
d_call: TRBD2
cdr3_length: 15
j_call: TRBJ2-1